Listed below are T cell receptor beta chains from one sample, sequenced in a study of radiation and T cells in renal cell carcinoma. Sequenced by immunoSEQ multiplex PCR; TCRdb stores in-frame clones only, minus some. Counted here are 140,000 or so clones, 86% occurring once; the ten biggest clones make up 15% to 20%. The material was blood, obtained from a patient whose treatment included radiotherapy and nephrectomy. The receptors stem from a woman between 45 and 60 years old with renal cell carcinoma. Each CDR3 is given with its conserved first and last residue. The order of the fields is V gene, clone size, J gene, D gene, CDR3 DNA, CDR3 protein. D genes are given only for firm matches. Size tells how often a clone was seen (once, few, many) or the class of an expanded clone, and some rows leave it out.

>TRBV27|many|TRBJ1-5|TRBD1
TGTGCCAGCAGTTTAACCCCCGGGACAGGGGATCAGCCCCAGCATTTT
CASSLTPGTGDQPQHF
>TRBV6-6|few|TRBJ1-1|NA
TGTGCCAGCAGTACATTCGAAGCTTTCTTT
CASSTFEAFF
>TRBV7-2|NA|TRBJ2-7|TRBD1
TGTGCCAGCAGCTTAGTTGGGACAGGGGCAGGGTACGAGCAGTACTTC
CASSLVGTGAGYEQYF
>TRBV7-8|NA|TRBJ1-1|NA
TGTGCCAGCAGCTTAGGGACGGATAGGAACACTGAAGCTTTCTTT
CASSLGTDRNTEAFF
>TRBV5-4|NA|TRBJ1-2|NA
TGTGCCAGCAGCTTGGATTCCATAGATTTCGATGGCTACACCTTC
CASSLDSIDFDGYTF
>TRBV10-1|NA|TRBJ2-4|NA
TGCGCCAGCAGTGAAGCAATTAGAGCCAAAAACATTCAGTACTTC
CASSEAIRAKNIQYF
>TRBV5-4|NA|TRBJ2-7|TRBD2
TGTGCCAGCAGCTTTCGGACTAGCGGGAGGACGATTCCCTCTTACGAGCAGTACTTC
CASSFRTSGRTIPSYEQYF
>TRBV7-7|NA|TRBJ2-5|NA
TGTGCCAGCAGCTTAGGGGGCTACGAGACCCAGTACTTC
CASSLGGYETQYF
>TRBV6-5|NA|TRBJ2-1|NA
TGTGCCATCGTCGGCCCCTCCAATGAGCAGTTCTTC
CAIVGPSNEQFF
>TRBV7-6|NA|TRBJ1-1|TRBD1
TGTGCCAGCAGCTTATCGGGGACAGGGGGCACTGAAGCTTTCTTT
CASSLSGTGGTEAFF
>TRBV28|NA|TRBJ1-6|NA
TGTGCCAGCAGTGGGGGGACCAATTCACCCCTCCACTTT
CASSGGTNSPLHF
>TRBV2|NA|TRBJ1-6|NA
TGTGCCAGCAGAGAAACCGATAATTCACCCCTCCACTTT
CASRETDNSPLHF
>TRBV6-5|NA|TRBJ1-1|NA
TGTGCCAGCAGATCTTCAGGGGTGAAAGCTTTCTTT
CASRSSGVKAFF
>TRBV2|NA|TRBJ2-3|NA
TGTGCCAGCAGCCGCCCGGGGGGCACAGATACGCAGTATTTT
CASSRPGGTDTQYF
>TRBV19|NA|TRBJ2-3|NA
TGTGCCAGTAGTCCATCTCTCACAGATACGCAGTATTTT
CASSPSLTDTQYF
>TRBV10-3|NA|TRBJ2-6|TRBD1
TGTGCCATCAGTGAGTGGAGACAGGGGGCCTCTGGGGCCAACGTCCTGACTTTC
CAISEWRQGASGANVLTF
>TRBV6-5|once|TRBJ1-1|NA
TGTGCCAGCAGTTACGGGACTGTGAACACTGAAGCTTTCTTT
CASSYGTVNTEAFF
>TRBV7-2|NA|TRBJ1-1|TRBD1
TGTGCCAGCACCCAGGGACAGTTGAACACTGAAGCTTTCTTT
CASTQGQLNTEAFF
>TRBV9|NA|TRBJ2-5|NA
TGTGCCAGCAGCGTAGCTTTAGACCAAGAGACCCAGTACTTC
CASSVALDQETQYF
>TRBV6-5|NA|TRBJ2-7|NA
TGTGCCAGCAGTCCTTACACCAGCTCCTACGAGCAGTACTTC
CASSPYTSSYEQYF
>TRBV7-9|NA|TRBJ2-5|NA
TGTGCCAGCAGCGTCGACAGGGAGACCCAGTACTTC
CASSVDRETQYF
>TRBV7-2|NA|TRBJ1-6|NA
TGTGCCAGCAGCTTAGATCCAGGGAGCTCCTATAATTCACCCCTCCACTTT
CASSLDPGSSYNSPLHF
>TRBV4-3|NA|TRBJ1-6|NA
TGCGCCAGCAGCCAAGAAGGGGGGGGCTCCTATAATTCACCCCTCCACTTT
CASSQEGGGSYNSPLHF
>TRBV28|NA|TRBJ1-4|NA
TGTGCCAGCGCCAGTATGGGGTTGGCGGCAACTAATGAAAAACTGTTTTTT
CASASMGLAATNEKLFF
>TRBV9|NA|TRBJ2-3|NA
TGTGCCAGCAGCGCGGGGGACACAGATACGCAGTATTTT
CASSAGDTDTQYF
>TRBV18|NA|TRBJ1-5|TRBD1
TGTGCCAGCTCACCACCGCTAATACAGGGGGCGCAGGGCAATCAGCCCCAGCATTTT
CASSPPLIQGAQGNQPQHF
>TRBV5-6|NA|TRBJ1-2|NA
TGTGCCAGCAGTTTGACGGTCAATAACTATGGCTACACCTTC
CASSLTVNNYGYTF
>TRBV19|NA|TRBJ2-2|NA
TGTGCCAGTAGTATTGAGGGCAGGGGGGCCGGGGAGCTGTTTTTT
CASSIEGRGAGELFF
>TRBV7-2|once|TRBJ2-5|NA
TGTGCCAGCAGACTTGACAGACAAGAGACCCAGTACTTC
CASRLDRQETQYF
>TRBV29-1|NA|TRBJ2-7|NA
TGCAGCGTTGGAGGGGGAGGAGAGCAGTACTTC
CSVGGGGEQYF
>TRBV7-2|NA|TRBJ1-1|NA
TGTGCCAGCAGCTTAATGACTGAAGCTTTCTTT
CASSLMTEAFF
>TRBV6-5|NA|TRBJ2-7|NA
TGTGCCAGCAGTGGTCCCGGGACAAGGTCCGGCGAGCAGTACTTC
CASSGPGTRSGEQYF
>TRBV10-2|NA|TRBJ2-6|NA
TGCGCCAGCAGAGACAAGGCTGGGGCCAACGTCCTGACTTTC
CASRDKAGANVLTF
>TRBV6-6|NA|TRBJ2-7|NA
TGTGCCAGCAGTTATGACAGTACCTACGAGCAGTACTTC
CASSYDSTYEQYF
>TRBV7-8|NA|TRBJ1-1|NA
TGTGCCAGCAGGCCCTTGAGGAACACTGAAGCTTTCTTT
CASRPLRNTEAFF
>TRBV11-2|NA|TRBJ2-7|NA
TGTGCCAGCAGCTTAGATCGAGGAGTCTCCTACGAGCAGTACTTC
CASSLDRGVSYEQYF
>TRBV11-2|NA|TRBJ1-4|TRBD1
TGTGCCAGCAGCTGGGTTCAGGGGGGAAGGGAAAAACTGTTTTTT
CASSWVQGGREKLFF
>TRBV7-2|NA|TRBJ2-4|NA
TGTGCCAGCAGCTTAGCAGGCAGCCTACTAGCCAAAAACATTCAGTACTTC
CASSLAGSLLAKNIQYF
>TRBV7-2|NA|TRBJ2-1|NA
TGTGCCAGCAGCTTAGGAGACTTGTACAATGAGCAGTTCTTC
CASSLGDLYNEQFF
>TRBV19|NA|TRBJ1-1|NA
TGTGCCAGTATGGGGGAAGGGATGATGAACACTGAAGCTTTCTTT
CASMGEGMMNTEAFF
>TRBV4-3|NA|TRBJ2-1|TRBD2
TGCGCCAGCAGCCAAGGGCTAGCGGGTCCTTTGGAGCAGTTCTTC
CASSQGLAGPLEQFF
>TRBV27|NA|TRBJ2-7|TRBD2
TGTGCCAGCAGCCCTAGCGGGAGCTCCTACGAGCAGTACTTC
CASSPSGSSYEQYF
>TRBV9|NA|TRBJ2-5|NA
TGTGCCAGCAGCGTATTCCCACTTCAAGAGACCCAGTACTTC
CASSVFPLQETQYF
>TRBV28|NA|TRBJ1-5|NA
TGTGCCAGCAGTTACATGAGTTACAGAGGGAATCAGCCCCAGCATTTT
CASSYMSYRGNQPQHF
>TRBV9|NA|TRBJ2-7|NA
TGTGCCAGCAGCCCCCGACAGTCCTACGAGCAGTACTTC
CASSPRQSYEQYF